The 11 T cell receptor beta chains listed next were all sequenced from one sample in a study of spatial heterogeneity in lung cancer. Time point described: blood at routine non-recurrence follow-up after resection. TCRs were sequenced from unsorted whole RNA of tumor, nontumor lung or PBMC. TCRdb used MiXCR to reprocess the 5' RACE reads, holding one entry per CDR3 protein. The table lists under 30,000 distinct CDR3 sequences, approximately 6% of them singletons. The material was PBMCs, obtained at follow-up. Source of these receptors: a male donor with early-stage non-small cell lung cancer.

The CDR3, as DNA: TGTGCCAGCAGCCAAGGGAGCACCTACAATGAGCAGTTCTTC. This codes for CASSQGSTYNEQFF. This chain links TRBV3-1 with TRBJ2-1; D gene unclear. Between the trimmed V and J ends, which lost 1 base and 2 bases, there was a span of 6 bases. This CDR3 contains 14 residues. Germline CDR1 LGHDT, CDR2 YNNKEL (reference sequence).

This clonotype was seen at least ten times. This chain connects TRBV9 to TRBJ2-3; D is unclear. Trimming shortened V by 0 bases and J by 0 bases, and 11 bases separated the two germline ends. Germline-derived CDR1 and CDR2 are SGDLS and YYNGEE. The CDR3 runs 16 residues. CDR3 in DNA: TGTGCCAGCAGCGTAGCTCCCACCGGGAGCACAGATACGCAGTATTTT. Translating gives CASSVAPTGSTDTQYF.

There are many counts of this clonotype. The chain joins TRBV5-1 to TRBJ2-1; D is uncertain. The CDR3 contains 18 residues. Per germline, CDR1 SGHRS and CDR2 YFSETQ. Trimming left V 0 bases short and J 6 bases short, with 22 bases between. DNA of the CDR3: TGCGCCAGCAGCTTGGAAGGGTCGAGCAGACTTTTTTCCAATGAGCAGTTCTTC. Its translation is CASSLEGSSRLFSNEQFF.

The V and J genes are TRBV2 and TRBJ2-5, with TRBD1 matching over 8 bases. The CDR3 runs to 14 residues. CDR1 is SNHLY and CDR2 is FYNNEI in the germline V gene. The trim removed 10 bases at V and 1 base at J, leaving 8 bases unmatched. CDR3 sequence reads: CATSPRGLQETQYF. The CDR3 DNA reads as TGTGCCACCTCTCCCAGGGGGCTCCAAGAGACCCAGTACTTC.

This clonotype has at least ten counts. The chain carries TRBV3-2 and TRBJ2-7; the table's D call of TRBD2 was not tested on the DNA. TRBV3-2 is a known pseudogene. The CDR3 consists of 15 residues. The CDR3 sequence is CASSPRLAGSYEQYV. DNA of the CDR3: TGTGCCAGCAGCCCCCGACTAGCGGGATCCTACGAGCAGTACGTC.

This clonotype was seen many times. The chain employs TRBV6-2 or TRBV6-3 and TRBJ2-1, with TRBD2 identical over 10 bases. V was pared by 7 bases and J by 0 bases, with 15 bases of the junction left unmatched. The CDR3 sequence is 19 residues long. Per the germline V gene, CDR1 is MNHEY and CDR2 is SVGEGT. For the CDR3, the DNA is TGTGCCAGCACCACGTATCTTCGACTAGCGGGTGCCTCCTACAATGAGCAGTTCTTC. Translation gives CASTTYLRLAGASYNEQFF.

Many counts were recorded for this clonotype. V is TRBV28 and J is TRBJ1-2, with a possible D match to TRBD1 (5 bases). The length of the CDR3 is 14 residues. Germline CDR1 reads MDHEN; CDR2 reads SYDVKM. Trimming removed 6 bases from V and 4 bases from J, with 15 bases in between. CDR3 in DNA: TGTGCCAGCAGGCCTTTTACAGGCGTCTATGGCTACACCTTC. It translates to CASRPFTGVYGYTF.

By proportion, this clonotype is medium-sized. This rearrangement joins TRBV4-1 to TRBJ1-2, with no clear D. This CDR3 has 14 amino acids. Germline values: CDR1 MGHRA, CDR2 YSYEKL. The germline V and J ends were trimmed by 4 bases and 2 bases, with 11 bases remaining between them. CDR3 in amino acids: CASSRAGGNYGYTF. The DNA of the CDR3 is TGCGCCAGCAGCCGAGCCGGAGGGAACTATGGCTACACCTTC.

This clonotype was observed many times. The chain employs TRBV18 and TRBJ1-5, with D unresolved. With 2 bases removed from V and 2 bases from J, the gap between germline ends came to 10 bases. Germline assignment: CDR1 KGHSH and CDR2 LQKENI. The CDR3 consists of 15 residues. The CDR3 DNA is TGTGCCAGCTCACCAGGAAGTGGGGGCAATCAGCCCCAGCATTTT. Protein product: CASSPGSGGNQPQHF.

On this clonotype itself: A single base separates this from a much larger clone, so it may be a read error. The chain employs TRBV24-1 and TRBJ1-1; the D is unclear. This CDR3 contains 13 residues. CDR1 and CDR2 from the germline V gene are KGHDR and SFDVKD. Written as DNA, the CDR3 is TGTGCCACCAGTGAGTATGGTAGCACTGAACCTTTCTTT. Protein sequence: CATSEYGSTEPFF.

This clonotype was recorded many times. This sequence joins TRBV2 and TRBJ1-1; maybe TRBD1 (6 bases). The V end lost 4 bases, the J end lost 3 bases, and 12 bases lay between the germline ends. The CDR3 loop spans 14 amino acids. CDR1 is SNHLY, CDR2 FYNNEI, per germline. The CDR3 loop is CASSGWGQDTEAFF. The CDR3 DNA reads TGTGCCAGCAGTGGATGGGGGCAGGACACTGAAGCTTTCTTT.